This paragraph reports one T cell receptor beta chain. Antigen unknown. An end of the junction differs from the germline gene, which may be a read error. The entirety of the isolated RNA underwent reverse transcription, so expressed TCRB transcripts were sequenced. TCRdb's table, derived via immunoSEQ multiplex PCR, lists solely in-frame clones and lacks some. The data contain about 660,000 clones, more than 12% of them singletons. Germline-derived CDR1 and CDR2 are SSHAT and FNYEAQ (reference sequence). The CDR3 is 13 residues long. The sample is drawn from a study of beta chain features in type 1 diabetes. The study's findings and limits: In all four CD4+ subsets, TCRB CDR3 length was significantly, moderately reduced in type 1 diabetes. Lower insertion and higher deletion counts appeared at VDJ junctions in type 1 diabetes patients. Comparison showed that naive, central memory and Treg TCRB repertoires appeared more similar among patients than among healthy donors.

The sample was naive CD4+ T cells from blood. This clonotype was sampled from a man aged 18 to 29 with type 1 diabetes. The rearrangement links TRBV7-7 to TRBJ2-5; D is uncertain. In DNA form, the CDR3 reads TGTGCTAGCAGCTCAGGATTCCGGGAGACCCAGTACTTC. This gives the protein CASSSGFRETQYF.